This is a list of T cell receptor beta chains from one sample in a study of T cell repertoires in cytomegalovirus infection. TCRdb independently ran MiXCR on the reads; one entry per CDR3 protein. The sample holds some 150,000 distinct CDR3 sequences, 5% to 6.5% seen once. The sequencing input was PBMCs. Receptor source: a human donor in good health (CMV status not recorded). Some clones in this sample may be carry-over from other donors' samples. Both conserved end residues are part of each CDR3. D genes are given only for firm matches. Some rows mark clone size as missing; the rest say once, few, many or name a class of expanded clone.

TRBJ2-3 TRBD2 TRBV2 15 many CASSPTSGDSNTQYF TGTGCCAGCAGTCCGACTAGCGGGGATTCTAATACGCAGTATTTT
TRBJ2-3 TRBD2 TRBV20-1 15 few CSAGTSGGFTDTQYF TGCAGTGCCGGGACTAGCGGGGGGTTCACAGATACGCAGTATTTT
TRBJ1-1 - TRBV20-1 8 - CSARGAFF TGCAGTGCTAGAGGCGCTTTCTTT
TRBJ1-5 - TRBV7-9 14 few CASSLGISNQPQHF TGTGCCAGCAGCTTAGGGATTAGCAATCAGCCCCAGCATTTT
TRBJ2-1 - TRBV7-2 15 many CASSLAMAGHNEQFF TGTGCCAGCAGCTTAGCTATGGCCGGACACAATGAGCAGTTCTTC
TRBJ2-1 TRBD2 TRBV20-1 15 - CSARVAGGLHNEQFF TGCAGTGCTAGAGTGGCGGGGGGGCTTCACAATGAGCAGTTCTTC
TRBJ2-5 - TRBV7-7 13 - CASSQTGGETQYF TGTGCCAGCAGCCAAACCGGGGGAGAGACCCAGTACTTC
TRBJ1-6 TRBD1 TRBV20-1 14 few CSAVPTGGYSPLHF TGCAGTGCCGTCCCAACAGGGGGCTATTCACCCCTCCACTTT
TRBJ1-6 - TRBV7-2 16 many CASSPGQSSYNSPLHF TGTGCCAGCAGCCCAGGACAGAGCTCCTATAATTCACCCCTCCACTTT
TRBJ1-2 TRBD1 TRBV5-1 14 few CASSLLGTGIGYTF TGCGCCAGCAGCTTATTAGGGACAGGGATCGGCTACACCTTC
TRBJ1-6 - TRBV19 13 few CASSETGAAIVNF TGTGCCAGTAGCGAGACCGGTGCAGCGATCGTGAACTTT
TRBJ2-2 - TRBV2 14 - CASRREPNTGELFF TGTGCCAGCCGCAGAGAACCGAACACCGGGGAGCTGTTTTTT
TRBJ1-5 - TRBV29-1 15 few CSVVLGSGLGQPQHF TGCAGCGTTGTGTTGGGCAGCGGTTTAGGTCAGCCCCAGCATTTT
TRBJ1-3 TRBD1 TRBV7-9 18 many CASSYGQGARRSGNTIYF TGTGCCAGCAGCTATGGACAGGGTGCCCGCAGGTCTGGAAACACCATATATTTT
TRBJ2-1 - TRBV12-3/TRBV12-4 14 many CASNRGSSYNEQFF TGTGCCAGCAACCGGGGGAGCTCCTACAATGAGCAGTTCTTC
TRBJ2-5 TRBD2 TRBV29-1 13 few CSVEVRTGGTQYF TGCAGCGTTGAAGTCAGGACGGGGGGGACCCAGTACTTC
TRBJ1-1 TRBD1 TRBV20-1 17 many CSARDLWTGPVNTEAFF TGCAGTGCTAGAGATCTGTGGACAGGGCCCGTGAACACTGAAGCTTTCTTT
TRBJ2-1 TRBD2 TRBV20-1 13 few CSAIAGEWNEQFF TGCAGTGCCATAGCGGGAGAGTGGAATGAGCAGTTCTTC
TRBJ2-7 TRBD1 TRBV28 14 many CASSSAGQGYEQYF TGTGCCAGCAGTTCCGCGGGACAGGGCTACGAGCAGTACTTC
TRBJ1-5 - TRBV12-3/TRBV12-4 16 many CASSLARDASNQPQHF TGTGCCAGCAGTTTGGCCCGGGACGCGAGCAATCAGCCCCAGCATTTT
TRBJ2-7 - TRBV7-2 14 many CASSLGRSPGEQYF TGTGCCAGCAGCTTAGGGCGGAGCCCGGGGGAGCAGTACTTC
TRBJ1-5 - TRBV20-1 15 - CSARGGTDWNQPQHF TGCAGTGCTAGAGGCGGGACGGACTGGAATCAGCCCCAGCATTTT
TRBJ2-1 - TRBV28 14 - CASSFGLIANEQFF TGTGCCAGCAGTTTTGGCCTTATTGCCAATGAGCAGTTCTTC
TRBJ2-1 - TRBV15 14 - CATSRKFLYNEQFF TGTGCCACCAGCCGCAAATTTCTATACAATGAGCAGTTCTTC
TRBJ1-4 - TRBV7-9 14 many CASSYGQGNEKLFF TGTGCCAGCAGCTACGGGCAGGGGAATGAAAAACTGTTTTTT
TRBJ2-2 - TRBV7-8 15 many CASSSAGELSGELFF TGTGCCAGCAGCTCGGCCGGGGAACTGAGCGGGGAGCTGTTTTTT
TRBJ2-2 - TRBV28 16 many CASSFPGTPNTGELFF TGTGCCAGCAGTTTCCCCGGGACACCTAACACCGGGGAGCTGTTTTTT
TRBJ1-3 - TRBV7-2 14 many CASSSPGSGNTIYF TGTGCCAGCAGCTCCCCAGGGTCTGGAAACACCATATATTTT
TRBJ2-3 TRBD2 TRBV19 16 few CASSRTSGGVTDTQYF TGTGCCAGTAGTAGAACGAGCGGGGGGGTCACAGATACGCAGTATTTT
TRBJ1-6 - TRBV7-2 12 many CASSLNNSPLHF TGTGCCAGCAGCTTAAATAATTCACCCCTCCACTTT
TRBJ2-1 - TRBV5-6 15 many CASSLDGGENNEQFF TGTGCCAGCAGCTTGGATGGGGGCGAAAACAATGAGCAGTTCTTC
TRBJ2-3 TRBD2 TRBV10-1 16 many CASSESRLAGLGTQYF TGCGCCAGCAGTGAGAGCCGCCTAGCGGGGTTGGGTACGCAGTATTTT
TRBJ2-1 - TRBV7-6 15 many CASSLMALPHNEQFF TGTGCCAGCAGCTTAATGGCACTACCTCACAATGAGCAGTTCTTC
TRBJ2-1 TRBD1 TRBV28 15 many CASSSAGTGVNEQFF TGTGCCAGCAGTTCTGCTGGGACAGGGGTGAATGAGCAGTTCTTC
TRBJ1-5 - TRBV7-8 15 many CASSLARDSNQPQHF TGTGCCAGCAGCTTAGCCCGGGATAGCAATCAGCCCCAGCATTTT
TRBJ1-1 - TRBV30 13 - CAWRPNMNTEAFF TGTGCCTGGAGGCCTAACATGAACACTGAAGCTTTCTTT
TRBJ2-2 - TRBV5-5 15 many CASSFEQAGTGELFF TGTGCCAGCAGCTTTGAACAGGCCGGGACCGGGGAGCTGTTTTTT
TRBJ2-1 TRBD2 TRBV4-3 15 many CASNQLAGGTNEQFF TGCGCCAGCAACCAACTAGCGGGGGGAACCAATGAGCAGTTCTTC
TRBJ1-2 TRBD1 TRBV7-2 13 many CASSLGQEYGYTF TGTGCCAGCAGCCTAGGACAGGAATATGGCTACACCTTC
TRBJ1-2 - TRBV12-3/TRBV12-4 14 many CASSLAGVVSGYTF TGTGCCAGCAGTTTAGCGGGGGTCGTCAGTGGCTACACCTTC
TRBJ2-5 - TRBV7-9 15 - CASSLSPTAQETQYF TGTGCCAGCAGCTTATCCCCGACAGCCCAAGAGACCCAGTACTTC
TRBJ1-3 TRBD1 TRBV9 13 - CASSEGQGDTIYF TGTGCCAGCAGCGAGGGACAGGGGGACACCATATATTTT
TRBJ1-6 - TRBV10-3 14 few CAISESGASSPLHF TGTGCCATCAGTGAATCGGGGGCTAGTTCACCCCTCCACTTT
TRBJ1-2 - TRBV10-2 13 few CASSEGGGYGYTF TGCGCCAGCAGTGAAGGAGGGGGCTATGGCTACACCTTC
TRBJ1-4 - TRBV6-1 15 many CASSGVGAPDEKLFF TGTGCCAGCAGCGGGGTAGGGGCCCCGGATGAAAAACTGTTTTTT
TRBJ2-1 - TRBV28 13 many CASSLYPRNRQFF TGTGCCAGCAGTTTATACCCCCGAAACAGGCAGTTCTTC
TRBJ2-1 - TRBV12-3/TRBV12-4 14 many CASSLQQGINEQFF TGTGCCAGCAGTTTACAACAGGGCATCAATGAGCAGTTCTTC
TRBJ2-3 - TRBV19 14 many CASSISSPTDTQYF TGTGCCAGTAGTATCAGCTCTCCCACAGATACGCAGTATTTT
TRBJ1-1 - TRBV6-2/TRBV6-3 11 few CASTRYSEAFF TGTGCCAGCACCAGATACTCGGAAGCTTTCTTT
TRBJ2-2 - TRBV2 14 few CASSVPRWAGELFF TGTGCCAGCAGTGTCCCCCGATGGGCCGGGGAGCTGTTTTTT
TRBJ2-4 TRBD2 TRBV7-2 15 many CASSLAGLAGGIQYF TGTGCCAGCAGCTTAGCCGGACTAGCGGGGGGAATTCAGTACTTC
TRBJ1-1 - TRBV5-1 16 many CASSSGLGAWNTEAFF TGCGCCAGCAGCTCCGGGTTGGGGGCTTGGAACACTGAAGCTTTCTTT
TRBJ1-2 - TRBV19 12 many CASGLGPWGYTF TGTGCCAGTGGATTGGGGCCCTGGGGCTACACCTTC
TRBJ2-1 - TRBV28 14 many CATGGGRADNEQFF TGTGCCACCGGGGGCGGGCGGGCTGACAATGAGCAGTTCTTC